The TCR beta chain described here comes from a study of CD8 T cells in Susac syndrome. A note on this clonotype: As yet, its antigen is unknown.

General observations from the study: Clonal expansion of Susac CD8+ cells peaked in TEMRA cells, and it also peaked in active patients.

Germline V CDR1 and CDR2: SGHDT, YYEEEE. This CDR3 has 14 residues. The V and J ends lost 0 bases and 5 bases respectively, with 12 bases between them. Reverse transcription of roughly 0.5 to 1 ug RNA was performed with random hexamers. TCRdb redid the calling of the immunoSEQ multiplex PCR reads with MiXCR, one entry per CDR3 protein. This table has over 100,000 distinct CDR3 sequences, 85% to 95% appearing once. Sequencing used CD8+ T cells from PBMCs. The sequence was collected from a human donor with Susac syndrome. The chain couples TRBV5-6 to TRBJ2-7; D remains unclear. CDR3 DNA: TGTGCCAGCAGCTTGGGCCGCGCCCCTGACGAGCAGTACTTC. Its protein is CASSLGRAPDEQYF.